The 13 T cell receptor beta chains listed next were all sequenced from one sample in a study of regulatory and conventional T cells in RAG deficiency. Blood CD4+ CD25-low CD127-high conventional T cells supplied the genomic DNA template. Assay: immunoSEQ multiplex PCR; the TCRdb copy retains only in-frame clones and omits some. The sample records approximately 21,000 clones, around 97% being singletons. The same specimen was also included in a second study, on regulatory T cells. From that report: Primers: 52 TRBV forward and 13 TRBJ reverse.

Sample: CD25- CD4+ T cells sorted from blood. Receptors were obtained from a human donor in good health.

The V gene is TRBV5-1, the J gene TRBJ2-2; a weak D match, TRBD1 (5 bases). CDR1 and CDR2 from the germline V gene are SGHRS and YFSETQ. Trimming took 0 bases from V and 1 from J, leaving 10 bases between them. CDR3 length: 16 amino acids. CDR3 coding DNA: TGCGCCAGCAGCTTGGTAGGGCAGGGGAACACCGGGGAGCTGTTTTTT. This gives the protein CASSLVGQGNTGELFF.

This sequence joins TRBV18 and TRBJ2-5; D is unclear. The J call could be wrong; TRBJ2-7 is a better fit for the DNA end. The CDR3 contains 16 residues. The germline CDR1 and CDR2 sequences are KGHSH and LQKENI. The CDR3 bases are TGTGCCAGCTCGCCAACCGCTCGGGTTAGCTCCTACGAGCAGTACTTC. Translating it yields CASSPTARVSSYEQYF.

The CDR3 protein is CASSPRRTLSSYEQYF. Written as DNA, the CDR3 is TGTGCCAGTAGTCCCCGGCGGACATTGAGCTCCTACGAGCAGTACTTC. The chain carries TRBV19 and TRBJ2-7; a weak D match, TRBD1 (5 bases). Trimming stripped 5 bases from V and 0 bases from J, with 17 bases between. Germline V gives CDR1 LNHDA, CDR2 SQIVND (reference sequence). CDR3 length equals 16 residues.

In its sample, this clone was seen once. This CDR3 reads CASTRQGAQREAFF. CDR3 nucleotide sequence: TGTGCCAGTACCAGACAGGGGGCTCAACGGGAAGCTTTCTTT. The chain uses TRBV19 and TRBJ1-1; 10 bases line up with TRBD1. The V gene end was trimmed by 7 bases and the J gene end by 8 bases; junction bases not matched to a gene: 10. This CDR3 is built from 14 residues. Germline-derived CDR1 and CDR2 are LNHDA and SQIVND (reference sequence). The entire variable domain, with the rest obtained from reference TRBV19 and TRBJ1-1, is as follows: DGGITQSPKYLFRKEGQNVTLSCEQNLNHDAMYWYRQDPGQGLRLIYYSQIVNDFQKGDIAEGYSVSREKKESFPLTVTSAQKNPTAFYLCASTRQGAQREAFFGQGTRLTVV.

This sequence joins TRBV5-1 and TRBJ1-1; 7 nucleotides align to TRBD1. Germline lookup yields CDR1 SGHRS and CDR2 YFSETQ. The CDR3 consists of 14 residues. V dropped 0 bases and J dropped 4; count of bases not matched to a gene: 3. The CDR3 loop is CASSLGQGPTEAFF. CDR3 nucleotide sequence: TGCGCCAGCAGCTTGGGACAGGGACCCACTGAAGCTTTCTTT. Full variable domain (missing parts from reference TRBV5-1 and TRBJ1-1): KAGVTQTPRYLIKTRGQQVTLSCSPISGHRSVSWYQQTPGQGLQFLFEYFSETQRNKGNFPGRFSGRQFSNSRSEMNVSTLELGDSALYLCASSLGQGPTEAFFGQGTRLTVV.

CDR3 amino acids: CASSGDRGLVYGYTF. Here the CDR3 DNA reads TGTGCCAGCAGCGGGGACAGGGGGCTAGTCTATGGCTACACCTTC. The chain links TRBV28 to TRBJ1-2; the match to TRBD1 covers 12 bases. From germline, CDR1 is MDHEN and CDR2 SYDVKM. The length of the CDR3 is 15 residues. After removal of 6 bases from V and 4 bases from J, the junction contained 6 bases not matched to a gene.

This chain links TRBV29-1 with TRBJ2-3; weak D call: TRBD1 (6 bases). V was cut by 3 bases and J by 0 bases, with 13 bases left in between. The germline V gene has CDR1 SQVTM and CDR2 ANQGSEA. There are 15 residues in the CDR3. CDR3 loop: CSVDDRGSSTDTQYF. For the CDR3, the DNA is TGCAGCGTTGACGATAGGGGGTCTAGCACAGATACGCAGTATTTT.

This sequence joins TRBV5-1 and TRBJ1-5; D perhaps matches TRBD1 (5 bases). Trimming left V 0 bases short and J 2 bases short, with 12 bases between. The length of the CDR3 is 16 residues. The V gene's germline CDR1 is SGHRS and CDR2 YFSETQ. Here the CDR3 DNA reads TGCGCCAGCAGCTTGGAGGCCGGGGGTGGCAATCAGCCCCAGCATTTT. Translating gives CASSLEAGGGNQPQHF.

The chain is built from TRBV5-6 and TRBJ2-5, with unresolved D. Per the germline V gene, CDR1 is SGHDT and CDR2 is YYEEEE. This CDR3 has 13 residues. With 2 bases removed from V and 4 bases from J, the gap between germline ends came to 9 bases. CDR3 in DNA: TGTGCCAGCAGCTTTATCGGTGGAGAGACCCAGTACTTC. Translation: CASSFIGGETQYF.

The chain has TRBV5-1 and TRBJ2-7; 9 bases map to TRBD1. Per the germline V gene, CDR1 is SGHRS and CDR2 is YFSETQ. This CDR3 has 16 amino acids. With V trimmed by 0 bases and J by 1 base, 5 bases remained unmatched. The CDR3 DNA follows: TGCGCCAGCAGCTTGGACTCCGGGACAGGGTCCTACGAGCAGTACTTC. It yields the protein CASSLDSGTGSYEQYF.

J is TRBJ1-1 and V is TRBV30; tentatively, D is TRBD1 (6 bases). Per the germline V gene, CDR1 is GTSNPN and CDR2 is SVGIG (reference sequence). This CDR3 has 14 residues. The V end lost 1 base, the J end lost 6 bases, and 15 bases lay between the germline ends. CDR3: CAWSEKTGLAEAFF. CDR3 sequence (DNA): TGTGCCTGGAGTGAAAAAACAGGGCTAGCTGAAGCTTTCTTT.

The chain joins TRBV5-1 to TRBJ2-1, with TRBD1 matching over 12 bases. Looked up from germline, CDR1 is SGHRS and CDR2 is YFSETQ. J gave up 7 bases and V 6 bases, and 8 bases lay outside the gene matches. The CDR3 contains 15 residues. CDR3 in amino acids: CASKRGQGARNEQFF. CDR3 DNA: TGCGCCAGCAAGAGGGGACAGGGGGCTCGGAATGAGCAGTTCTTC.

The chain uses TRBV10-3 and TRBJ2-1; D is undetermined. This CDR3 comprises 14 residues. In germline, CDR1 is ENHRY, CDR2 SYGVKD. V was cut by 6 bases and J by 6 bases, with 15 bases left in between. CDR3 in amino acids: CAISPTNPGNEQFF. The CDR3 DNA reads as TGTGCCATCAGCCCCACTAACCCCGGCAATGAGCAGTTCTTC.